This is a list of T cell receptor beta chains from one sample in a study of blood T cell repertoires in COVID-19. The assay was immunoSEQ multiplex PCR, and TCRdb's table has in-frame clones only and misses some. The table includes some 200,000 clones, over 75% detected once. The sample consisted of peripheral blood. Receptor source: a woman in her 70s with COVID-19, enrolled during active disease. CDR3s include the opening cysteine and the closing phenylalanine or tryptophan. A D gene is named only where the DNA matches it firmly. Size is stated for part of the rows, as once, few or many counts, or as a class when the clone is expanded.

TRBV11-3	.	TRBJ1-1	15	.	CASSSRGGPNTEAFF	TGTGCCAGCAGCTCCCGGGGGGGGCCTAACACTGAAGCTTTCTTT
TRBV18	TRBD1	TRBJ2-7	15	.	CASSRTGGSSYEQYF	TGTGCCAGCTCACGAACAGGGGGAAGCTCCTACGAGCAGTACTTC
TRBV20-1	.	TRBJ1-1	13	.	CSASRQANTEAFF	TGCAGTGCTAGTAGGCAGGCGAACACTGAAGCTTTCTTT
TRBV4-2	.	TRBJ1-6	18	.	CASSQGVAGGSYNSPLHF	TGTGCCAGCAGCCAAGGAGTCGCGGGGGGCTCCTATAATTCACCCCTCCACTTT
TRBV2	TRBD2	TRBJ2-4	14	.	CASRRLAGKNIQYF	TGTGCCAGCAGAAGGCTAGCGGGGAAAAACATTCAGTACTTC
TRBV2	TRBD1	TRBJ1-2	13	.	CASRRDRVDGYTF	TGTGCCAGCAGGAGGGACAGGGTGGATGGCTACACCTTC
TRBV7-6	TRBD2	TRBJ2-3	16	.	CASSLRTSGSTDTQYF	TGTGCCAGCAGCTTAAGGACTAGCGGGAGCACAGATACGCAGTATTTT
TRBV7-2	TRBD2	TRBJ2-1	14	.	CASSLGLAYNEQFF	TGTGCCAGCAGCCTGGGACTAGCTTACAATGAGCAGTTCTTC
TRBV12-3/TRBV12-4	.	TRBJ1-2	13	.	CASSLGATYGYTF	TGTGCCAGCAGTTTAGGCGCAACTTATGGCTACACCTTC
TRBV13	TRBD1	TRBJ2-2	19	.	CASSLTRVRVGGVAGELFF	TGTGCCAGCAGCCTCACCCGGGTTCGGGTAGGGGGCGTCGCCGGGGAGCTGTTTTTT
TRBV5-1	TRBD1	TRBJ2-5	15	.	CASSLAPGGGETQYF	TGCGCCAGCAGCTTGGCTCCAGGGGGCGGCGAGACCCAGTACTTC
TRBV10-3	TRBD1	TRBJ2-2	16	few	CAISEGTAENTGELFF	TGTGCCATCAGTGAAGGGACAGCAGAGAACACCGGGGAGCTGTTTTTT
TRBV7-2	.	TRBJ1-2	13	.	CASSPPGVYGYTF	TGTGCCAGCAGCCCCCCAGGGGTCTATGGCTACACCTTC
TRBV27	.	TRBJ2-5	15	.	CASIKRREGVETQYF	TGTGCCAGCATCAAAAGAAGGGAGGGGGTAGAGACCCAGTACTTC
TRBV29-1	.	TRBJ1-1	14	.	CSVEVGGMNTEAFF	TGCAGCGTTGAGGTAGGAGGCATGAACACTGAAGCTTTCTTT
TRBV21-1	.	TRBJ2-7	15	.	CAQNEGTGVGYEQYF	TGTGCCCAAAACGAAGGGACGGGGGTCGGGTACGAGCAGTACTTC
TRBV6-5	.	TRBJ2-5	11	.	CASSLQETQYF	TGTGCCAGCAGTCTTCAAGAGACCCAGTACTTC
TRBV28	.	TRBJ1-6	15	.	CASLPGSSYNSPLHF	TGTGCCAGCCTGCCAGGCAGCTCCTATAATTCACCCCTCCACTTT
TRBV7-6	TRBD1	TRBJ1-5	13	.	CASSWDSYQPQHF	TGTGCCAGCAGCTGGGACAGTTATCAGCCCCAGCATTTT
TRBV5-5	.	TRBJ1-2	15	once	CASSPGQVRNYGYTF	TGTGCCAGCAGTCCAGGGCAGGTGCGGAACTATGGCTACACCTTC
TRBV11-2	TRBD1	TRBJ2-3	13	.	CASGRDRFDTQYF	TGTGCCAGCGGCCGGGACAGGTTTGATACGCAGTATTTT
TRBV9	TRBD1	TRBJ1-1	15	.	CASSAVPGQGGQAFF	TGTGCCAGCAGCGCCGTTCCGGGACAGGGCGGTCAAGCTTTCTTT
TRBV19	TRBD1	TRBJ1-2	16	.	CASSTLDRGRNYGYTF	TGTGCCAGTAGTACCCTGGACAGGGGTCGCAACTATGGCTACACCTTC
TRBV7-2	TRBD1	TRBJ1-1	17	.	CASSLPTGTGVNTEAFF	TGTGCCAGCAGCCTCCCCACCGGGACAGGGGTGAACACTGAAGCTTTCTTT
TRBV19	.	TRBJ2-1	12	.	CASSNRLDEQFF	TGTGCCAGTAGTAACAGGCTAGATGAGCAGTTCTTC
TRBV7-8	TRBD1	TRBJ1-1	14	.	CASSPTGGNTEAFF	TGTGCCAGCAGCCCCACAGGGGGGAACACTGAAGCTTTCTTT
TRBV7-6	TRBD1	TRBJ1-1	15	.	CASSPPDRVNTEAFF	TGTGCCAGCAGCCCACCCGACAGGGTGAACACTGAAGCTTTCTTT
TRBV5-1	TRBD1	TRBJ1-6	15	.	CASSLEGQGDSPLHF	TGCGCCAGCAGCTTGGAGGGACAGGGCGATTCACCCCTCCACTTT
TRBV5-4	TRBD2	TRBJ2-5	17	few	CASSLAEVRGGKGTQYF	TGTGCCAGCAGCTTGGCGGAGGTGCGGGGGGGTAAGGGGACCCAGTACTTC
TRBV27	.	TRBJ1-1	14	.	CASSAGQMNTEAFF	TGTGCCAGCAGTGCCGGACAGATGAACACTGAAGCTTTCTTT
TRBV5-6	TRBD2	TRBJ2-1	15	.	CASSWTSGIYNEQFF	TGTGCCAGCAGCTGGACTAGCGGTATCTACAATGAGCAGTTCTTC
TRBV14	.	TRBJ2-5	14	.	CASSQVGGAGTQYF	TGTGCCAGCAGCCAAGTTGGAGGAGCAGGGACCCAGTACTTC
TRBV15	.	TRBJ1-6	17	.	CATSRESLTAINSPLHF	TGTGCCACCAGCAGAGAGAGTTTGACAGCGATAAATTCACCCCTCCACTTT
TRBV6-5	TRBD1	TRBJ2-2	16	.	CASSYTWDRGAGELFF	TGTGCCAGCAGTTACACATGGGACAGGGGAGCCGGGGAGCTGTTTTTT
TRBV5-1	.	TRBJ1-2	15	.	CASSYTRGPNYGYTF	TGCGCCAGCAGTTATACAAGGGGTCCTAACTATGGCTACACCTTC
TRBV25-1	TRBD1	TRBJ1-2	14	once	CASTRGTGDYGYTF	TGTGCCAGCACCCGGGGGACAGGGGACTATGGCTACACCTTC
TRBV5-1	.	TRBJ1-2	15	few	CASSLKTGNDYGYTF	TGCGCCAGCAGCTTGAAAACAGGGAATGACTATGGCTACACCTTC
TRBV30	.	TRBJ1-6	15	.	CAWRRRRHDNSPLHF	TGTGCCTGGAGGCGGAGGCGCCACGATAATTCACCCCTCCACTTT
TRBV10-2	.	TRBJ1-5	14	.	CASSPSPGNQPQHF	TGCGCCAGCAGTCCGTCGCCAGGGAATCAGCCCCAGCATTTT
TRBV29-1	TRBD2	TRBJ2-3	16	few	CSVELRRTSVADTQYF	TGCAGCGTTGAACTGAGGAGGACTAGCGTCGCAGATACGCAGTATTTT
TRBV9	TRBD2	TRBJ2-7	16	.	CASSVGLAGGTYEQYF	TGTGCCAGCAGCGTAGGACTAGCGGGAGGCACCTACGAGCAGTACTTC
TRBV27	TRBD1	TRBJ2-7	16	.	CASSLSWDRGSYEQYF	TGTGCCAGCAGTTTATCGTGGGACAGGGGCTCCTACGAGCAGTACTTC
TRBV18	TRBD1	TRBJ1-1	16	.	CASSPVRQGLNTEAFF	TGTGCCAGCTCACCTGTAAGACAGGGACTGAACACTGAAGCTTTCTTT
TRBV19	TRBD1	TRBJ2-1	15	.	CASSSGTAVYNEQFF	TGTGCCAGTAGTTCCGGGACAGCCGTGTACAATGAGCAGTTCTTC
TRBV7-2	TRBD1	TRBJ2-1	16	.	CASSPPSGGPYNEQFF	TGTGCCAGCAGCCCCCCCTCAGGGGGCCCCTACAATGAGCAGTTCTTC
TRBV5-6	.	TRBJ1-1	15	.	CASSLRGRENTEAFF	TGTGCCAGCAGCTTGAGGGGGAGGGAGAACACTGAAGCTTTCTTT
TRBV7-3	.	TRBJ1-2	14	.	CASSLAGAEYGYTF	TGTGCCAGCAGCCTCGCTGGGGCCGAGTATGGCTACACCTTC
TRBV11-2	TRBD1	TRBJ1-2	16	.	CASSPGDRGQLGGYTF	TGTGCCAGCAGCCCAGGGGACAGGGGGCAATTGGGTGGCTACACCTTC
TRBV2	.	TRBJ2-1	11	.	CASTYLTEQFF	TGTGCCAGCACTTACCTAACGGAGCAGTTCTTC
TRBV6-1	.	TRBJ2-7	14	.	CASSEGQRYYEQYF	TGTGCCAGCAGTGAAGGGCAGAGGTACTACGAGCAGTACTTC
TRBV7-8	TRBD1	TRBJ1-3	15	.	CASSRGTGLGNTIYF	TGTGCCAGCAGCCGAGGGACAGGGTTGGGGAACACCATATATTTT
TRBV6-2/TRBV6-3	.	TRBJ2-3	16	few	CASSYDLAGGTDTQYF	TGTGCCAGCAGTTATGATCTAGCAGGAGGCACAGATACGCAGTATTTT
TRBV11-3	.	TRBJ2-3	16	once	CASSLDNPSGTDTQYF	TGTGCCAGCAGCTTAGATAACCCTAGCGGCACAGATACGCAGTATTTT